This T cell receptor (beta chain) came from a study of blood T cell repertoires in COVID-19. There are 16 residues in the CDR3. Germline CDR1 and CDR2: LNHDA and SQIVND (reference sequence). V was clipped by 2 bases and J by 6 bases, with 18 bases between them. Under the authors' procedure: Amplification from reference gene primers served as the basis for estimated nucleated cell counts. Assay used: immunoSEQ multiplex PCR; TCRdb lists only in-frame clones, some missing. That table gives V, J and clone size, and the DNA gave D and trimming. This repertoire shows tens of thousands of clones, about 89% found once; its top ten account for 15% to 18%.

Sequenced input: peripheral blood. The clonotype originates from a woman aged 30 to 39 in a cohort sampled during active COVID-19. This chain joins TRBV19 and TRBJ2-3, with D tentatively TRBD2 (5 bases). As DNA, the CDR3 is TGTGCCAGTAGTATAAATCCGAGGGATCCCAGTGATACGCAGTATTTT. Translating gives CASSINPRDPSDTQYF.